The table lists the clone carrying this T cell receptor (beta chain) with many counts. Its antigen remains unidentified. These data are taken from a study of T cells in Graves' hyperthyroidism and ophthalmopathy. Overall study context: Peripheral blood collection took place at initial diagnosis, before any treatment.

Using RNA transcripts as the source, TCR beta CDR3 regions were amplified. The HTBI primer set served for first-round RT-PCR of the TCR CDR3. TCRdb re-called the multiplex PCR reads through MiXCR, storing one row per CDR3 protein. The sample carries 500,000 or so distinct CDR3 sequences, roughly a sixth recorded once. CDR1 is GTSNPN, CDR2 SVGIG, per germline (reference sequence). V lost 3 bases to trimming and J lost 0 bases, with 16 bases between them. The CDR3 is made up of 16 amino acids. Findings of the study overall: Ophthalmopathy was model-predicted a median about 6.7 months pre-onset.

The chain recombines TRBV30 with TRBJ2-3; weak D call: TRBD1 (6 bases). The receptor was isolated from a woman in her late teens or twenties with Graves' ophthalmopathy. Sequencing was carried out using blood. The CDR3 protein is CAWRKASRGSTDTQYF. The CDR3 bases are TGTGCCTGGAGGAAAGCAAGCAGGGGAAGCACAGATACGCAGTATTTT.